The 8 T cell receptor beta chains listed next were all sequenced from one sample in a study of shared clonotypes between healthy human individuals (dated by TCRdb to the early 2020s). To prepare the library, the immunoSEQ multiplex PCR assay was applied. TCRdb stores this immuneACCESS table with in-frame sequences only. Part of the clones is absent; in the studies checked, under half of the shortfall reflects unresolved V genes, and no reason is known for the rest. The sample table lists about 2.3 million clones, over 90% of them with a count of one. Together, the top ten hold 0.39% of the sample. Sequencing was carried out using naive CD4+ T cells from PBMCs. In the paper's terms, the cell subset or site label means: CD45RA+ positively selected. These TCRs come from a man younger than 35 in good health. Some clones in this sample may be carry-over from other donors' samples.

The rearrangement links TRBV25-1 to TRBJ2-5, with 10 bases aligning to TRBD1. The J call may not be correct, given that the DNA end is closer to TRBJ2-7. Looked up from germline, CDR1 is MGHDK and CDR2 is SYGVNS. The CDR3 sequence is 15 residues long. The CDR3 sequence is CASSTSGQGSYEQYF. For the CDR3, the DNA is TGTGCCAGCAGCACATCGGGACAGGGGTCCTACGAGCAGTACTTC.

The CDR3 sequence is CASSLKGGPVNEQFF. DNA of the CDR3: TGTGCCAGCAGCTTAAAGGGGGGTCCCGTCAATGAGCAGTTCTTC. The rearrangement joins TRBV7-2 to TRBJ2-1; D might be TRBD1 or TRBD2, each matching 6 bases. The germline gives CDR1 SGHTA, CDR2 FQGNSA. The CDR3 extends over 15 amino acids. The V gene lost 2 bases and the J gene lost 6 bases, with 14 bases spanning the gap.

This clone was observed a few times. CDR3 residues: CASSVVTAGTEAFF. CDR3 nucleotides: TGTGCCAGCAGCGTAGTCACAGCAGGTACTGAAGCTTTCTTT. V and J are TRBV9 and TRBJ1-1; unclear D gene. Germline CDR1 is SGDLS and CDR2 is YYNGEE. Trimming removed 0 bases at V and 5 bases at J, with 11 bases between. CDR3 length: 14 amino acids.

The chain joins TRBV6-1 to TRBJ2-6, with 8 bases lining up with TRBD1. CDR1 is MNHNS and CDR2 is SASEGT in the germline V gene. This CDR3 spans 15 amino acids. With V trimmed by 7 bases and J by 2 bases, 4 bases remained unmatched. In DNA form, the CDR3 reads TGTGCCAGCAACCCACAGGGGGCTGGGGCCAACGTCCTGACTTTC. It codes for CASNPQGAGANVLTF.

This sequence joins TRBV11-2 and TRBJ2-2, with D unclear. The CDR3 spans 15 residues. The V gene's germline CDR1 is SGHAT and CDR2 FQNNGV. Trimming pared 2 bases from V and 1 base from J, leaving 8 bases between. CDR3 in DNA: TGTGCCAGCAGCTTAAGGCGGTTGAACACCGGGGAGCTGTTTTTT. This gives the protein CASSLRRLNTGELFF.

The CDR3 DNA is TGTGCCAGCAGCTTAGTACAGGGATATGATCAGCCCCAGCATTTT. This codes for CASSLVQGYDQPQHF. The gene calls are TRBV7-8 and TRBJ1-5, with a tentative D call TRBD1 (6 bases). Trimming removed 1 base from V and 5 bases from J, with 12 bases in between. CDR1 SGHVS and CDR2 FQNEAQ come from the germline V gene. The CDR3 runs 15 residues.

Points on this clone: This sample also contains other DNA sequences that code for the same CDR3. The chain has TRBV9 and TRBJ2-1; unclear D gene. The V end was cut by 0 bases, the J end by 4 bases, with 5 bases between. The CDR3 has 13 residues. Germline lookup yields CDR1 SGDLS and CDR2 YYNGEE. In nucleotides, the CDR3 is TGTGCCAGCAGCGTAGGAATTTACAATGAGCAGTTCTTC. This encodes CASSVGIYNEQFF.

The V and J genes are TRBV28 and TRBJ1-3; no firm D call. The CDR3 covers 14 residues. Per the germline V gene, CDR1 is MDHEN and CDR2 is SYDVKM. Trimming left V 3 bases short and J 3 bases short, with 9 bases between. DNA of the CDR3: TGTGCCAGCAGTTTTGGCAGAAGTGGAAACACCATATATTTT. This sequence encodes CASSFGRSGNTIYF.